The 28 T cell receptor beta chains presented below share a single source sample, sequenced in a study of blood T cell repertoires in COVID-19. Clones were read by immunoSEQ multiplex PCR, and TCRdb kept only the in-frame ones, dropping some. The sample comprises 200,000 to 250,000 clones, roughly 80% of which are singletons, and less than 7% rests with the top ten. What was sequenced was peripheral blood. The source of these receptors is a woman in her 70s with acute or convalescent COVID-19.

The sample holds a few counts of this clone. For the CDR3, the DNA is TGTGCCAGCAGCTTAGGACAGGGGAGGGACTACGAGCAGTACTTC. Protein product: CASSLGQGRDYEQYF. V and J are TRBV7-9 and TRBJ2-7; tentative D call: TRBD1 (8 bases). The germline V gene encodes CDR1 SEHNR and CDR2 FQNEAQ (reference sequence). The CDR3 contains 15 residues. Trimming took 1 base from V and 3 from J, leaving 13 bases between them.

The rearrangement uses TRBV5-1 and TRBJ1-4; 7 nucleotides align to TRBD1. CDR1 and CDR2 from the germline V gene are SGHRS and YFSETQ. Trimming removed 5 bases from V and 8 bases from J; junction bases left unmatched: 9. This CDR3 contains 14 residues. The CDR3 region is CASSWTGGEEKLFF. The CDR3 DNA reads TGCGCCAGCAGTTGGACAGGAGGAGAGGAAAAACTGTTTTTT.

This clone came up a few times. The V call is TRBV2, the J call TRBJ2-1; 11 positions match TRBD1. The CDR3 is 15 residues long. The junction had 11 bases not matched to a gene; V was cut back by 6 bases and J by 10 bases. Per the germline V gene, CDR1 is SNHLY and CDR2 is FYNNEI. CDR3 coding DNA: TGTGCCAGCAGGGATCCCCGGGACAGGGGGGGGGAGCAGTTCTTC. Its protein product is CASRDPRDRGGEQFF.

This rearrangement joins TRBV5-5 to TRBJ2-1; 9 bases align to TRBD1. The CDR3 is 15 amino acids. Trimming took 2 bases from V and 5 from J; bases not matched to a gene: 5. Germline-derived CDR1 and CDR2 are SGHKS and YYEKEE (reference sequence). The CDR3 sequence is CASSLTTGGNNEQFF. CDR3 DNA sequence: TGTGCCAGCAGCTTAACTACAGGGGGCAACAATGAGCAGTTCTTC.

The chain combines TRBV4-2 with TRBJ2-7; TRBD1 is a possible D gene (6 bases). The CDR3 sequence is 12 residues long. V shed 7 bases and J shed 2 bases, with 9 bases lying between them. The germline CDR1 and CDR2 sequences are LGHNA and YNFKEQ. CDR3 in amino acids: CASKGQTYEQYF. The CDR3 bases are TGTGCCAGCAAGGGACAAACCTACGAGCAGTACTTC.

The chain links TRBV30 to TRBJ1-2, with TRBD1 identical over 9 bases. CDR1 is GTSNPN and CDR2 is SVGIG in the germline V gene (reference sequence). V lost 0 bases to trimming and J lost 6 bases; unmatched junction nucleotides: 2. The CDR3 has 13 residues. CDR3 in amino acids: CAWSVQGAHGYTF. CDR3 nucleotides: TGTGCCTGGAGTGTACAGGGGGCCCATGGCTACACCTTC. The full variable domain, its missing parts supplied by reference TRBV30 and TRBJ1-2, is SQTIHQWPATLVQPVGSPLSLECTVEGTSNPNLYWYRQAAGRGLQLLFYSVGIGQISSEVPQNLSASRPQDRQFILSSKKLLLSDSGFYLCAWSVQGAHGYTFGSGTRLTVV.

The chain combines TRBV7-9 with TRBJ1-2; D unresolved. Germline V lookup: CDR1 SEHNR, CDR2 FQNEAQ (reference sequence). The CDR3 totals 14 residues. V was cut by 5 bases and J by 0 bases, with 10 bases left in between. DNA of the CDR3: TGTGCCAGCAGCGATGATCGAGCTAACTATGGCTACACCTTC. It yields the protein CASSDDRANYGYTF. Looking up the rest from reference TRBV7-9 and TRBJ1-2 gives the full variable domain: DTGVSQNPRHKITKRGQNVTFRCDPISEHNRLYWYRQTLGQGPEFLTYFQNEAQLEKSRLLSDRFSAERPKGSFSTLEIQRTEQGDSAMYLCASSDDRANYGYTFGSGTRLTVV.

The genes are TRBV10-1 and TRBJ2-7; weak D call: TRBD2 (6 bases). The CDR3 extends over 16 amino acids. V was trimmed by 3 bases and J by 0 bases, leaving 15 bases between them. Germline V gene lookup returns CDR1 WNHNN and CDR2 SYGVQD (reference sequence). The CDR3 DNA sequence: TGCGCCAGCAGTGAAACTCCCGCGGGGAGCTCCTACGAGCAGTACTTC. Residues: CASSETPAGSSYEQYF.

V and J are TRBV10-3 and TRBJ2-7; D is undetermined. Trimming left V 0 bases short and J 1 base short, with 10 bases between. Germline-derived CDR1 and CDR2 are ENHRY and SYGVKD. This CDR3 has 15 residues. In nucleotides, the CDR3 is TGTGCCATCAGTGAGTCCTCGTACTTATCCTACGAGCAGTACTTC. Amino acid sequence: CAISESSYLSYEQYF.

The table lists this clone with a count of one. This sequence joins TRBV7-9 and TRBJ2-7, with 10 bases identical to TRBD1. The CDR3 extends over 17 amino acids. V trimming: 4 bases; J trimming: 6 bases; junction bases outside the gene matches: 15. Per germline, CDR1 SEHNR and CDR2 FQNEAQ (reference sequence). DNA for the CDR3: TGTGCCAGCAGCTCGCGTCAGGACAGGGGGGTTTATAGCGAGCAGTACTTC. Protein sequence: CASSSRQDRGVYSEQYF.

The chain has TRBV2 and TRBJ1-2; 9 nucleotides agree with TRBD1. The CDR3 contains 14 residues. Germline loops: CDR1 SNHLY, CDR2 FYNNEI. Losses at the gene ends were 4 bases for V and 8 bases for J; bases not matched to a gene: 8. CDR3 DNA sequence: TGTGCCAGCAGTGTATTAGGGACAGGGAGAGGCTACACCTTC. The encoded protein is CASSVLGTGRGYTF.

This clone has a count of ten or more. J is TRBJ1-5 and V is TRBV28, with 12 bases that match TRBD1. Germline lookup yields CDR1 MDHEN and CDR2 SYDVKM. The J segment lost 5 bases and the V segment lost 7 bases, leaving 6 bases of the junction unmatched. The CDR3 contains 15 residues. The CDR3 DNA reads as TGTGCCAGCAACCCCGGGACAGGGGGCTATCAGCCCCAGCATTTT. Translating it yields CASNPGTGGYQPQHF.

The J gene is TRBJ2-2, the V gene TRBV5-8, with D hard to call. The germline V gene has CDR1 SGHTS and CDR2 YDEGEE. The CDR3 runs 15 residues. Between the trimmed V and J ends, which lost 6 bases and 1 base, there was a span of 13 bases. The CDR3 spells CASTRGSRNTGELFF. The DNA for the CDR3 is TGTGCCAGCACCCGCGGTTCGAGGAACACCGGGGAGCTGTTTTTT. The complete variable domain, with remaining parts taken from reference TRBV5-8 and TRBJ2-2, reads EAGVTQSPTHLIKTRGQQATLRCSPISGHTSVYWYQQALGLGLQFLLWYDEGEERNRGNFPPRFSGRQFPNYSSELNVNALELEDSALYLCASTRGSRNTGELFFGEGSRLTVL.

The V and J genes are TRBV5-1 and TRBJ2-1, with TRBD2 as a possible D gene (5 bases). This CDR3 region has 12 residues. The germline V gene has CDR1 SGHRS and CDR2 YFSETQ. V shed 0 bases and J shed 9 bases, with 7 bases lying between them. CDR3 in DNA: TGCGCCAGCAGCTTGGGAGGGATTGAGCAGTTCTTC. It yields the protein CASSLGGIEQFF.

The chain links TRBV27 to TRBJ1-3; D not certain. The CDR3 runs 13 residues. Trimming stripped 6 bases from V and 2 bases from J, with 8 bases between. The germline gives CDR1 MNHEY, CDR2 SMNVEV (reference sequence). CDR3 residues: CASSLRAGNTIYF. DNA of the CDR3: TGTGCCAGCAGCTTACGGGCTGGAAACACCATATATTTT.

The chain uses TRBV3-1 (or the pseudogene TRBV3-2) and TRBJ2-2; 8 bases are a match to TRBD2. The CDR3 loop spans 16 amino acids. From germline, CDR1 is LGHDT and CDR2 YNNKEL (reference sequence). J lost 1 base, V lost 5 bases, and 6 bases had no gene match. CDR3 region: CASSYTSGLNTGELFF. CDR3 DNA: TGTGCCAGCAGCTATACTAGCGGACTGAACACCGGGGAGCTGTTTTTT.

The chain joins TRBV5-1 to TRBJ2-7; 11 positions match TRBD1. The V and J ends lost 0 bases and 7 bases, in that order; junction bases with no gene match: 6. Germline V gene sequence: CDR1 SGHRS, CDR2 YFSETQ. The CDR3 covers 15 residues. The CDR3 reads CASSLAGTGGQEQYF. CDR3 DNA: TGCGCCAGCAGCTTGGCCGGGACAGGGGGGCAAGAGCAGTACTTC.

V usage is TRBV28 and J usage is TRBJ1-2; D is undetermined. The V end lost 2 bases, the J end lost 4 bases, and 17 bases lay between the germline ends. CDR1 and CDR2 (germline): MDHEN, SYDVKM. The length of the CDR3 is 16 residues. CDR3 sequence reads: CASSLTQLRGAYGYTF. CDR3 in DNA: TGTGCCAGCAGTTTAACCCAGCTCAGAGGCGCCTATGGCTACACCTTC.

This clone was observed a few times. The chain has TRBV6-1 and TRBJ1-5; D is uncertain. Germline lookup yields CDR1 MNHNS and CDR2 SASEGT. The CDR3 runs 16 residues. Between the trimmed V and J ends, which lost 0 bases and 0 bases, there was a span of 9 bases. CDR3 nucleotide sequence: TGTGCCAGCAGTGAAGCGCTCAGTAATAGCAATCAGCCCCAGCATTTT. It translates to CASSEALSNSNQPQHF.

The sample holds a few counts of this clone. The chain joins TRBV6-5 to TRBJ1-1; 8 bases are a match to TRBD1. V lost 8 bases to trimming and J lost 0 bases; unmatched junction nucleotides: 2. This CDR3 is built from 13 residues. Germline values: CDR1 MNHEY, CDR2 SVGAGI. The CDR3 DNA follows: TGTGCCAGCGGGACAGGACTGAACACTGAAGCTTTCTTT. Its translation: CASGTGLNTEAFF.

The CDR3 nucleotides are TGTGCCAGCAGTCCTAGCGGGAGGACGGTCTACGAGCAGTACTTC. Protein sequence: CASSPSGRTVYEQYF. The gene calls are TRBV28 and TRBJ2-7; 11 bases line up with TRBD2. The CDR3 length is 15 residues. The germline V gene has CDR1 MDHEN and CDR2 SYDVKM. Unmatched junction bases numbered 6, after V lost 5 bases and J lost 3 bases.

This rearrangement joins TRBV15 to TRBJ2-6; a weak D match, TRBD2 (5 bases). This CDR3 is built from 14 residues. V lost 5 bases, J lost 4 bases, and 9 bases lay in between. The V gene's germline CDR1 is LNHNV and CDR2 YYDKDF (reference sequence). CDR3 nucleotides: TGTGCCACCAGCCAACGGGGAGGGGCCAACGTCCTGACTTTC. Its protein product is CATSQRGGANVLTF.

This clone showed up just once. The chain combines TRBV6-6 with TRBJ1-2; tentatively, D is TRBD1 (5 bases). V gave up 9 bases and J gave up 2 bases, with 13 bases separating them. Germline V gives CDR1 MNHNY, CDR2 SVGAGI (reference sequence). CDR3 size: 13 residues. The CDR3 DNA is TGTGCCAGTTCCACCCAGGGAAACTATGGCTACACCTTC. It is translated as CASSTQGNYGYTF.

The rearrangement uses TRBV28 and TRBJ2-5; 13 bases match TRBD2. This CDR3 is built from 17 residues. Germline CDR1 is MDHEN and CDR2 is SYDVKM. With 3 bases clipped from V and 4 bases from J, the junction kept 8 bases outside the gene matches. DNA of the CDR3: TGTGCCAGCAGTTTGAGGGGACTAGCGGGATCCGGAGAGACCCAGTACTTC. Protein: CASSLRGLAGSGETQYF.

Comments on this clone: Other nucleotide sequences in the sample specify the same CDR3. The rearrangement uses TRBV9 and TRBJ2-2; 10 bases line up with TRBD2. The CDR3 totals 16 residues. V shed 0 bases, J shed 5 bases, and the junction held 4 bases outside the gene matches. Germline lookup yields CDR1 SGDLS and CDR2 YYNGEE. CDR3 DNA sequence: TGTGCCAGCAGCGTAGGGTTAGCGGGAGGAACCGGGGAGCTGTTTTTT. Translation: CASSVGLAGGTGELFF.

This clone was seen a single time. This chain uses TRBV4-1 with TRBJ1-4, with 9 positions matching TRBD1. V shed 5 bases and J 8 bases; nucleotides not matched to a gene: 3. This CDR3 has 13 residues. Germline CDR1 reads MGHRA; CDR2 reads YSYEKL. Written as DNA, the CDR3 is TGCGCCAGCAGCTACAGGGGGCGAGAAAAACTGTTTTTT. Translating it yields CASSYRGREKLFF.

The CDR3 DNA sequence: TGTGCCAGTAGTAGCGGGACGGATTATAGCAATCAGCCCCAGCATTTT. It translates to CASSSGTDYSNQPQHF. J is TRBJ1-5 and V is TRBV19; maybe TRBD1 (5 bases). The CDR3 is 16 amino acids. Trimming cost V 4 bases and J 0 bases, with 13 bases left between them. Germline CDR1 reads LNHDA; CDR2 reads SQIVND (reference sequence). Filled out from reference TRBV19 and TRBJ1-5, the complete variable domain reads DGGITQSPKYLFRKEGQNVTLSCEQNLNHDAMYWYRQDPGQGLRLIYYSQIVNDFQKGDIAEGYSVSREKKESFPLTVTSAQKNPTAFYLCASSSGTDYSNQPQHFGDGTRLSIL.

The chain uses TRBV6-6 and TRBJ2-7, with 10 positions matching TRBD1. Trimming cost V 4 bases and J 3 bases; bases outside gene matches: 9. Germline V gene lookup returns CDR1 MNHNY and CDR2 SVGAGI (reference sequence). CDR3 length: 16 residues. The CDR3 is CASSSLRDRGRYEQYF. The CDR3 DNA follows: TGTGCCAGCAGTTCGTTGAGGGACAGGGGACGCTACGAGCAGTACTTC.